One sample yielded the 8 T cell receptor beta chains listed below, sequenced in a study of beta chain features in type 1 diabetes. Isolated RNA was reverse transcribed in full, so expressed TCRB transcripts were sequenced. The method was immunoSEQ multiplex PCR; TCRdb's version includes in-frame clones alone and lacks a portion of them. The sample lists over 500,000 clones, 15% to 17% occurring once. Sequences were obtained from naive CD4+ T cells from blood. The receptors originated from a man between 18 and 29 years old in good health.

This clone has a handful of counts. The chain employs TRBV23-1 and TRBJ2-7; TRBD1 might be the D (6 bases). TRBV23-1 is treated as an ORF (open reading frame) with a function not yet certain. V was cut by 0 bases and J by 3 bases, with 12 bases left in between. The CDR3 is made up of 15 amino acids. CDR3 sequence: CASSQSPGQHYEQYF. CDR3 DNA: TGCGCCAGCAGTCAATCCCCGGGACAACACTACGAGCAGTACTTC.

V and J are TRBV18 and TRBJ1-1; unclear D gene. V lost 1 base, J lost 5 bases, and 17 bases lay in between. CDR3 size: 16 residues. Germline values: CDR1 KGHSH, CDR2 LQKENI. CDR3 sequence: CASSPLSQTGLTEAFF. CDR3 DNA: TGTGCCAGCTCACCACTCTCACAGACCGGGTTGACTGAAGCTTTCTTT.

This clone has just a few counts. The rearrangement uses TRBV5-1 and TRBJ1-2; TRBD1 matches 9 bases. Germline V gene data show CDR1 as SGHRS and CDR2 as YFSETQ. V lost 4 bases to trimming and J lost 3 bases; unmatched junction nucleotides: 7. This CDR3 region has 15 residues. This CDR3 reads CASSPEGTGYYGYTF. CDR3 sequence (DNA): TGCGCCAGCAGCCCTGAAGGGACAGGGTACTATGGCTACACCTTC.

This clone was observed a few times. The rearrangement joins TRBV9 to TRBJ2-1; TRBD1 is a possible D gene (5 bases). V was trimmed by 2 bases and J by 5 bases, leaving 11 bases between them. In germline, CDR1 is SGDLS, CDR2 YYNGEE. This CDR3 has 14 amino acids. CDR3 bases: TGTGCCAGCAGCGTCCTAGGGGCGGACAATGAGCAGTTCTTC. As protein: CASSVLGADNEQFF.

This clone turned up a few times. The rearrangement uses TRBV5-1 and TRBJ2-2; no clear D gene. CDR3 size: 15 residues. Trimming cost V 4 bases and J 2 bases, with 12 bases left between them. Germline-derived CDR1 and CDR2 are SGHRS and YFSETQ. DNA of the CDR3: TGCGCCAGCAGCCCGGAGACGGCTAACACCGGGGAGCTGTTTTTT. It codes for CASSPETANTGELFF.

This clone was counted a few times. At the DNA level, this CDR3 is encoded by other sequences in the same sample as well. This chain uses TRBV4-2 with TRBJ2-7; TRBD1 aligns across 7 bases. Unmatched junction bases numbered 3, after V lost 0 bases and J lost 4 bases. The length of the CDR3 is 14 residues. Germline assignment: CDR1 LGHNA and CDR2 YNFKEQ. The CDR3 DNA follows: TGTGCCAGCAGCCAAGAACAGGGGACATACGAGCAGTACTTC. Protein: CASSQEQGTYEQYF.

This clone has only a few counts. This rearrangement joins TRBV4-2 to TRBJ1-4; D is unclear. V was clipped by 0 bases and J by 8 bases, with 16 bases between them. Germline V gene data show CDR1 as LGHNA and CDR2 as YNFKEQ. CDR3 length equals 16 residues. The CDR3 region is CASSQDATARGEKLFF. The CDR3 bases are TGTGCCAGCAGCCAAGATGCGACGGCACGAGGCGAAAAACTGTTTTTT.

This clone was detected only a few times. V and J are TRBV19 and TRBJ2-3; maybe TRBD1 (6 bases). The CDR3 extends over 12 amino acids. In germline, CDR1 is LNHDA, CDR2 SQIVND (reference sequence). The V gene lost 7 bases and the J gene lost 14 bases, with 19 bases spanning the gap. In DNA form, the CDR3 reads TGTGCCAGTAAGTCGGACAGCCTCACAGTGTATTTT. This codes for CASKSDSLTVYF. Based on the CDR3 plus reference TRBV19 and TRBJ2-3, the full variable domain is DGGITQSPKYLFRKEGQNVTLSCEQNLNHDAMYWYRQDPGQGLRLIYYSQIVNDFQKGDIAEGYSVSREKKESFPLTVTSAQKNPTAFYLCASKSDSLTVYFGPGTRLTVL.